A selection of T cell receptor beta chains follows, all from one sample in a study of cytomegalovirus exposure and HLA in healthy donors. Repertoires were generated with immunoSEQ multiplex PCR, while TCRdb's copy carries only in-frame clones and drops some. The data hold some 57,000 clones, with about 81% observed a single time. Sequencing input: PBMCs. The source is a woman between 25 and 40 years old in good health and CMV-seronegative. Each CDR3 is given with its conserved first and last residue. D genes are given only for firm matches. The size entry is marked missing in some rows and otherwise reads once, few, many or a size class.

v_call	d_call	clone_size	j_call	cdr3_aa	cdr3_nt
TRBV7-8	.	.	TRBJ2-2	CASSLAAFGASGELFF	TGTGCCAGCAGCTTAGCGGCCTTTGGGGCTAGCGGGGAGCTGTTTTTT
TRBV5-6	.	.	TRBJ2-5	CASSLGTGTQYF	TGTGCCAGCAGCCTGGGGACTGGGACCCAGTACTTC
TRBV6-4	TRBD1	.	TRBJ2-5	CASSDSGQGIETQYF	TGTGCCAGCAGTGACTCGGGACAGGGTATCGAGACCCAGTACTTC
TRBV6-5	.	.	TRBJ1-2	CASSYSGERTSYGYTF	TGTGCCAGCAGTTACTCCGGGGAAAGGACTTCCTATGGCTACACCTTC
TRBV29-1	TRBD1	.	TRBJ1-1	CSVAGGEMNTEAFF	TGCAGCGTTGCAGGGGGCGAAATGAACACTGAAGCTTTCTTT
TRBV9	.	.	TRBJ2-7	CASSPQTSSYEQYF	TGTGCCAGCAGCCCGCAAACTAGCTCCTACGAGCAGTACTTC
TRBV7-2	.	.	TRBJ2-3	CASSSPGRADTQYF	TGTGCCAGCAGCTCGCCCGGGAGAGCAGATACGCAGTATTTT
TRBV18	.	.	TRBJ1-4	CASSKYEVPNEKLFF	TGTGCCAGCTCAAAATACGAGGTACCTAATGAAAAACTGTTTTTT
TRBV2	.	.	TRBJ2-3	CASSDRGSFTDTQYF	TGTGCCAGCAGTGACAGGGGTTCTTTCACAGATACGCAGTATTTT
TRBV5-1	TRBD1	.	TRBJ2-1	CASSLDMRTGENEQFF	TGCGCCAGCAGCTTGGATATGCGGACAGGGGAAAATGAGCAGTTCTTC
TRBV6-5	TRBD2	.	TRBJ2-5	CASSYSIRGDQETQYF	TGTGCCAGCAGTTACTCGATTCGGGGGGATCAAGAGACCCAGTACTTC
TRBV2	TRBD1	once	TRBJ1-6	CASSSSRDRANSPLHF	TGTGCCAGCAGCTCCTCCCGGGACAGGGCTAATTCACCCCTCCACTTT
TRBV13	TRBD1	few	TRBJ1-1	CASSLLGTAMTEAFF	TGTGCCAGCAGCCTACTTGGGACAGCCATGACTGAAGCTTTCTTT
TRBV16	.	.	TRBJ1-5	CASSQGGQPQHF	TGTGCCAGCAGCCAGGGGGGGCAGCCCCAGCATTTT
TRBV6-1	TRBD1	.	TRBJ1-6	CASSGGTAPNSPLHF	TGTGCCAGCAGTGGGGGGACAGCCCCTAATTCACCCCTCCACTTT
TRBV28	.	few	TRBJ2-7	CASSFLDLSYEQYF	TGTGCCAGCAGTTTCCTGGACTTGTCTTACGAGCAGTACTTC
TRBV21-1	.	once	TRBJ2-1	CASSKNGVKAGDYNEQFF	TGTGCCAGCAGCAAAAACGGGGTAAAAGCGGGAGATTACAATGAGCAGTTCTTC
TRBV7-9	.	.	TRBJ1-1	CASSFPSGGGNTEAFF	TGTGCCAGCAGCTTCCCCTCGGGGGGCGGGAACACTGAAGCTTTCTTT
TRBV27	TRBD2	.	TRBJ2-2	CASSLSPEPGTSGINTGELFF	TGTGCCAGCAGTTTATCCCCCGAGCCCGGGACTAGCGGGATTAACACCGGGGAGCTGTTTTTT
TRBV11-3	.	.	TRBJ1-3	CASSLGATSGNTIYF	TGTGCCAGCAGCTTGGGGGCTACCTCTGGAAACACCATATATTTT
TRBV18	TRBD2	.	TRBJ2-3	CASSPSTSVPTDTQYF	TGTGCCAGCTCCCCGTCGACTAGCGTACCCACAGATACGCAGTATTTT
TRBV5-1	TRBD1	.	TRBJ2-7	CASTPGQGIYEQYF	TGCGCCAGCACCCCGGGACAGGGGATCTACGAGCAGTACTTC
TRBV7-9	.	.	TRBJ2-7	CASSRETGSYEQYF	TGTGCCAGCAGCCGGGAAACAGGGTCCTACGAGCAGTACTTC
TRBV19	.	.	TRBJ1-5	CASRQSGRGRVGSNQPQHF	TGTGCCAGTAGACAATCCGGCAGGGGAAGGGTCGGAAGCAATCAGCCCCAGCATTTT
TRBV28	TRBD2	.	TRBJ2-1	CASTPLGGGAGGRVTQFF	TGTGCCAGCACCCCGTTGGGGGGAGGAGCGGGAGGGCGAGTAACTCAGTTCTTC
TRBV6-1	.	.	TRBJ2-7	CASSDPSFRAFRSYEQYF	TGTGCCAGCAGTGACCCTTCCTTCAGGGCCTTCCGCTCCTACGAGCAGTACTTC
TRBV30	.	.	TRBJ1-5	CAWSIWGREAQHF	TGTGCCTGGAGTATCTGGGGCCGGGAGGCCCAGCATTTT
TRBV27	.	few	TRBJ1-1	CASSLIPGQGTTEAFF	TGTGCCAGCAGTTTAATTCCCGGGCAGGGGACCACTGAAGCTTTCTTT
TRBV7-6	.	once	TRBJ2-1	CASSSPGGSSYNEQFF	TGTGCCAGCAGCTCACCCGGCGGAAGCTCCTACAATGAGCAGTTCTTC
TRBV19	.	.	TRBJ1-4	CASSEAATNEKLFF	TGTGCCAGTAGTGAAGCTGCAACTAATGAAAAACTGTTTTTT
TRBV6-6	TRBD1	.	TRBJ2-7	CASRGIQGITYEQYF	TGTGCCAGCAGAGGTATACAGGGGATCACCTACGAGCAGTACTTC
TRBV6-5	TRBD1	few	TRBJ1-2	CASSYGTGGYTF	TGTGCCAGCAGTTACGGGACAGGAGGCTACACCTTC
TRBV28	.	.	TRBJ2-3	CASSGHTQYF	TGTGCCAGCAGTGGGCATACGCAGTATTTT
TRBV6-5	TRBD1	.	TRBJ1-1	CASSYGTGGEAFF	TGTGCCAGCAGTTACGGGACAGGGGGTGAAGCTTTCTTT
TRBV7-2	TRBD1	.	TRBJ2-5	CASSWFRDRGQETQYF	TGTGCCAGCAGCTGGTTCCGGGACAGGGGGCAAGAGACCCAGTACTTC
TRBV5-1	TRBD2	.	TRBJ2-2	CATNLAGATGELFF	TGCGCCACCAATTTAGCGGGAGCCACCGGGGAGCTGTTTTTT
TRBV5-1	.	.	TRBJ2-5	CASSAWSQETQYF	TGCGCCAGCAGCGCTTGGAGCCAAGAGACCCAGTACTTC
TRBV5-1	TRBD1	.	TRBJ2-6	CASSSAGGAGANVLTF	TGCGCCAGCAGTTCTGCAGGGGGCGCTGGGGCCAACGTCCTGACTTTC
TRBV5-1	TRBD2	.	TRBJ2-2	CASSWTRMGRGTGELFF	TGCGCCAGCAGCTGGACCCGAATGGGGCGGGGGACCGGGGAGCTGTTTTTT